This record concerns one TCR beta chain sequence. The antigen remains unidentified. This record belongs to a study of radiation and T cells in renal cell carcinoma. At the level of the study: Nephrectomy followed 15 Gy stereotactic body radiation by 4 weeks.

Notes on the study in general: Pretreatment tumor biopsies were lacking, so baseline clonotypes are unknown. Top tumor clonotypes rose in blood 2 weeks post-radiation, then contracted.

Germline loops: CDR1 SGHAT, CDR2 FQDESV (reference sequence). The CDR3 has 13 amino acids. Between the trimmed V and J ends, which lost 8 bases and 6 bases, there was a span of 14 bases. Indicated time point: blood 2 weeks post-SBRT. The treatment: 15 Gy SBRT to primary tumor, nephrectomy 4 weeks later. Clones were read by immunoSEQ multiplex PCR, and TCRdb kept only the in-frame ones, dropping some. This sample has 25,000 to 30,000 clones, with roughly 80% found just once. The clonotype originates from a man aged 60 to 69 with renal cell carcinoma. The V gene is TRBV11-1, the J gene TRBJ2-1; unclear D gene. The specimen was blood, collected from a patient whose treatment included radiotherapy and nephrectomy. This chain's CDR3 is CASEPNPTNEQFF. Written as DNA, the CDR3 is TGTGCCAGCGAACCGAACCCCACCAATGAGCAGTTCTTC.